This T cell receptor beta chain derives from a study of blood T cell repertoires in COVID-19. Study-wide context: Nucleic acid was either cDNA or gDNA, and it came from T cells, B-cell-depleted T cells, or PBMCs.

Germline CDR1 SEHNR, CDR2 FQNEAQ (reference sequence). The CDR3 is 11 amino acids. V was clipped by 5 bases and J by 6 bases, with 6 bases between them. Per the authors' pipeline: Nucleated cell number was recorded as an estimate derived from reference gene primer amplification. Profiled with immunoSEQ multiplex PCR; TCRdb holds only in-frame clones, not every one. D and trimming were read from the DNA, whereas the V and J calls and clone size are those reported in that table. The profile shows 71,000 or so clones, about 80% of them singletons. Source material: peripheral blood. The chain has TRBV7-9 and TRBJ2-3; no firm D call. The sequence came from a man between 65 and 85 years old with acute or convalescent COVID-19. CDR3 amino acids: CASSPQDTQYF. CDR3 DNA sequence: TGTGCCAGCAGCCCCCAGGATACGCAGTATTTT.